This T cell receptor beta chain comes out of a study of blood T cell repertoires in COVID-19. Study information: Whether acute or convalescent, the COVID-19 samples came from the United States, Italy and Spain.

Each recovered donor of Cohort 3 presented with two negative PCRs, clearance, or symptom resolution. Method: immunoSEQ multiplex PCR; TCRdb's copy keeps in-frame clones and lacks some. The data show 390,000 or so clones, with more than 80% seen just once and around 1% held by the top ten. The germline CDR1 and CDR2 sequences are SGHNT and YENEEA. This CDR3 has 13 amino acids. The germline V and J ends were trimmed by 6 bases and 7 bases, with 13 bases remaining between them. The receptor was derived from a man aged 18 to 30 who had recovered from COVID-19. Sequenced: PBMCs or T cells enriched from blood (not recorded which). The chain has TRBV11-3 and TRBJ2-1; D tentatively reads TRBD1 or TRBD2 (6 bases each). The CDR3 DNA follows: TGTGCCAGCAGATTACAGGGAGGTAATGAGCAGTTCTTC. It translates to CASRLQGGNEQFF. The full variable domain, completed using reference TRBV11-3 and TRBJ2-1, is EAGVVQSPRYKIIEKKQPVAFWCNPISGHNTLYWYLQNLGQGPELLIRYENEEAVDDSQLPKDRFSAERLKGVDSTLKIQPAELGDSAVYLCASRLQGGNEQFFGPGTRLTVL.